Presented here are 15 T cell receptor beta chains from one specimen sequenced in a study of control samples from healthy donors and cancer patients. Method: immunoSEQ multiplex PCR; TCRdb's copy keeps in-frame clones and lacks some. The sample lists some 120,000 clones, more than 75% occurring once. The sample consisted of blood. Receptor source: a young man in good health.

The CDR3, as DNA: TGTGCCAGCAGCCGGCCGCCCGACAGATTCGGAAACACCATATATTTT. Protein: CASSRPPDRFGNTIYF. This rearrangement joins TRBV3-1 (or the pseudogene TRBV3-2) to TRBJ1-3; tentatively, D is TRBD1 (5 bases). Between the trimmed V and J ends, which lost 4 bases and 4 bases, there was a span of 17 bases. Germline loops: CDR1 LGHDT, CDR2 YNNKEL (reference sequence). The CDR3 consists of 16 residues.

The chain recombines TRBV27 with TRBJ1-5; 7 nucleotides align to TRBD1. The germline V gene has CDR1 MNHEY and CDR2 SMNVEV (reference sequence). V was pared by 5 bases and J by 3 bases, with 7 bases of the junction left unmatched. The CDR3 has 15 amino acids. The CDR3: CASSRTQGTNQPQHF. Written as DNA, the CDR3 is TGTGCCAGCAGTCGCACACAGGGGACCAATCAGCCCCAGCATTTT.

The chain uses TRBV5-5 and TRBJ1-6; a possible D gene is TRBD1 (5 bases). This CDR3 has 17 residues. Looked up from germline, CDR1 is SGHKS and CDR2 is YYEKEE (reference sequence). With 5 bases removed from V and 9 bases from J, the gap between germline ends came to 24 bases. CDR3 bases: TGTGCCAGCAGAGCCGTCTGGTGGGGCAGGGATGTTTCACCCCTCCACTTT. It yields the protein CASRAVWWGRDVSPLHF. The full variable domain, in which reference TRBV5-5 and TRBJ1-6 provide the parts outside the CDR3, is DAGVTQSPTHLIKTRGQQVTLRCSPISGHKSVSWYQQVLGQGPQFIFQYYEKEERGRGNFPDRFSARQFPNYSSELNVNALLLGDSALYLCASRAVWWGRDVSPLHFGNGTRLTVT.

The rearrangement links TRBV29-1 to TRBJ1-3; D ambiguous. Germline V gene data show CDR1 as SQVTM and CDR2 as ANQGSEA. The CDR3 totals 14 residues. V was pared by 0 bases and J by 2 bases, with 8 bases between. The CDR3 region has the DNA TGCAGCGTTGAAGACCCGGGCACTGGAAACACCATATATTTT. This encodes CSVEDPGTGNTIYF.

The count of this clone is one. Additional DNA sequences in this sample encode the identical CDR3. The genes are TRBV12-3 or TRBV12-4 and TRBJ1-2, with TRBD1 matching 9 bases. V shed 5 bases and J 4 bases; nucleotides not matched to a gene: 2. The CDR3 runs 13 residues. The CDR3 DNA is TGTGCCAGCAGTACGGACAGGGGCTATGGCTACACCTTC. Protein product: CASSTDRGYGYTF.

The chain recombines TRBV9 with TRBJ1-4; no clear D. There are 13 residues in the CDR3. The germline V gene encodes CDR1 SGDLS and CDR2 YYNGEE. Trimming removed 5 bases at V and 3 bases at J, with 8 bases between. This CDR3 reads CASSRRSNEKLFF. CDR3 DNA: TGTGCCAGCAGTCGACGGTCTAATGAAAAACTGTTTTTT.

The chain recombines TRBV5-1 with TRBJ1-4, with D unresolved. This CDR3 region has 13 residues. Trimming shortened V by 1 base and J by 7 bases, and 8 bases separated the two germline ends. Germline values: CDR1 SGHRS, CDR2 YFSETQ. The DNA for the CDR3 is TGCGCCAGCAGCTTGAATGGTGGTGAAAAACTGTTTTTT. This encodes CASSLNGGEKLFF.

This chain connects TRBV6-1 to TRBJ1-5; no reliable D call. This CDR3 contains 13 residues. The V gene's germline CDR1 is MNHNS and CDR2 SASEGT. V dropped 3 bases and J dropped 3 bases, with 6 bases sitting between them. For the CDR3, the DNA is TGTGCCAGCAGTGATTCCCACAATCAGCCCCAGCATTTT. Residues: CASSDSHNQPQHF.

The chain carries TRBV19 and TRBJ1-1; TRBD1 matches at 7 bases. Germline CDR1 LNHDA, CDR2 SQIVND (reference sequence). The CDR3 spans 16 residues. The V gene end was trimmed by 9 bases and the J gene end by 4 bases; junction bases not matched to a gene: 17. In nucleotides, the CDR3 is TGTGCCAGCTTCGACAGGGCAGTTGTTAAGGTCACTGAAGCTTTCTTT. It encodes CASFDRAVVKVTEAFF. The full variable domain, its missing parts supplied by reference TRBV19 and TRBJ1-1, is DGGITQSPKYLFRKEGQNVTLSCEQNLNHDAMYWYRQDPGQGLRLIYYSQIVNDFQKGDIAEGYSVSREKKESFPLTVTSAQKNPTAFYLCASFDRAVVKVTEAFFGQGTRLTVV.

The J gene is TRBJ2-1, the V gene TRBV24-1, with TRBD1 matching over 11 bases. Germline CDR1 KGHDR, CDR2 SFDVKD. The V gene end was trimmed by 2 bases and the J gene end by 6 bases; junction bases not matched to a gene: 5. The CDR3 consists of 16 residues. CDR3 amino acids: CATSDYRDRGSNEQFF. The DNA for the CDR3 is TGTGCCACCAGTGATTACCGGGACAGGGGGTCCAATGAGCAGTTCTTC.

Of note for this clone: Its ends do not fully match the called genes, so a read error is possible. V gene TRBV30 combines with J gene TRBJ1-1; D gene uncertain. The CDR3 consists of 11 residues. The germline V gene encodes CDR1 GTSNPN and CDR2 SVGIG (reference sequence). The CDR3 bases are TGTGCCCGGAGAGGAGTCGCTGAAGCTTTCTTT. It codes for CARRGVAEAFF.

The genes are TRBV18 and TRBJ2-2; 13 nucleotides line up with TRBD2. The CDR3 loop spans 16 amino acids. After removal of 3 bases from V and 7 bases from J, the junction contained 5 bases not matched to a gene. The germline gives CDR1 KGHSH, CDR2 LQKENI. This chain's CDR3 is CASSPRTSGSVGELFF. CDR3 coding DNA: TGTGCCAGCTCACCTCGGACTAGCGGGAGTGTCGGGGAGCTGTTTTTT.

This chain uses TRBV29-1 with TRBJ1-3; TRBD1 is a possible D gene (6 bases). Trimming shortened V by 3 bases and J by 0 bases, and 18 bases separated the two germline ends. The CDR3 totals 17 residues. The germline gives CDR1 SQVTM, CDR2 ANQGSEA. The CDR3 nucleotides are TGCAGCGTTGATGACGAAAAGGCAGGGGTCTCTGGAAACACCATATATTTT. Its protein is CSVDDEKAGVSGNTIYF.

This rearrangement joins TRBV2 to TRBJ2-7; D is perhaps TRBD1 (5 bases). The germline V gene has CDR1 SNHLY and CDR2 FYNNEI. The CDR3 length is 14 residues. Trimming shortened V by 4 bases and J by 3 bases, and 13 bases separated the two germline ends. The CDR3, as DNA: TGTGCCAGCAGTGCCCCGACAGATGACTACGAGCAGTACTTC. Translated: CASSAPTDDYEQYF.

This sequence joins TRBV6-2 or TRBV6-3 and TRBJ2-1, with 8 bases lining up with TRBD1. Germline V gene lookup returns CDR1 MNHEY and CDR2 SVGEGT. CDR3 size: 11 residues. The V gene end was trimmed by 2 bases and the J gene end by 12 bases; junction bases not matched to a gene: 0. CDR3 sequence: CASSYDRGQFF. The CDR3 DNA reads TGTGCCAGCAGTTACGACAGGGGGCAGTTCTTC.